Shown below are 8 T cell receptor beta chains from a single sample sequenced in a study of prognosis after radiotherapy for stage I lung cancer. Genomic DNA served as the source from which two-round multiplex PCR generated TCR beta CDR3 amplicons. Primers were specific to each TRBV and TRBJ gene in first-round PCR. TCRdb reanalysed the multiplex PCR reads using MiXCR and keeps one entry per CDR3 protein. The table records around 30,000 distinct CDR3 sequences, about 31% of them present only once. The source was PBMCs, collected before or after stereotactic body radiation therapy (not recorded which). The receptors here all came from a donor aged 50 or older with non-small cell lung cancer.

The chain recombines TRBV20-1 with TRBJ2-4; maybe TRBD2 (6 bases). CDR1 is DFQATT and CDR2 is SNEGSKA in the germline V gene (reference sequence). The V and J ends lost 6 bases and 0 bases respectively, with 15 bases between them. This CDR3 has 15 residues. CDR3 sequence: CSAMGGVLAKNIQYF. The CDR3 nucleotides read TGCAGTGCCATGGGCGGGGTCCTAGCCAAAAACATTCAGTACTTC.

The chain is built from TRBV6-1 and TRBJ1-2; D is unresolved. V was cut by 0 bases and J by 4 bases, with 6 bases left in between. This CDR3 is built from 13 residues. Looked up from germline, CDR1 is MNHNS and CDR2 is SASEGT. CDR3 bases: TGTGCCAGCAGTGAAGCGCTTCTCTATGGCTACACCTTC. Protein: CASSEALLYGYTF.

This clonotype was detected only a few times. A much larger clone differs by one base, so this may be a read error. The conserved closing phenylalanine or tryptophan is absent in this CDR3, likely reflecting a read error. This sequence joins TRBV20-1 and TRBJ1-2; D is ambiguous. The CDR3 spans 13 residues. Germline V gives CDR1 DFQATT, CDR2 SNEGSKA (reference sequence). V was cut by 0 bases and J by 4 bases, with 9 bases left in between. The CDR3 region has the DNA TGCAGTGCTAGAGATCCCGTAGGCTATGGCTACACCGTC. Translated, it gives CSARDPVGYGYTV.

This clonotype occurred many times. The chain uses TRBV28 and TRBJ1-6, with D possibly matching TRBD1 (5 bases). CDR3 length: 16 residues. From germline, CDR1 is MDHEN and CDR2 SYDVKM. V shed 6 bases and J shed 0 bases, with 12 bases lying between them. The CDR3 reads CASSRGLVSYNSPLHF. CDR3 nucleotide sequence: TGTGCCAGCAGCCGGGGACTGGTCTCCTATAATTCACCCCTCCACTTT.

The rearrangement uses TRBV6-2 or TRBV6-3 and TRBJ2-7; the match to TRBD1 covers 9 bases. This CDR3 has 15 residues. V was pared by 5 bases and J by 4 bases, with 9 bases of the junction left unmatched. Germline V CDR1 and CDR2: MNHEY, SVGEGT. CDR3 in amino acids: CASSDPGTGPYEQYF. CDR3 nucleotides: TGTGCCAGCAGTGATCCCGGGACAGGGCCTTACGAGCAGTACTTC.

This clonotype was observed many times. The V call is TRBV4-3, the J call TRBJ2-1, with TRBD1 matching 8 bases. Germline loops: CDR1 LGHNA, CDR2 YSLEER. The J segment lost 4 bases and the V segment lost 0 bases, leaving 11 bases of the junction unmatched. The CDR3 has 18 residues. This CDR3 reads CASSQDVAPGQAYNEQFF. In DNA form, the CDR3 reads TGCGCCAGCAGCCAAGATGTGGCGCCGGGACAGGCTTACAATGAGCAGTTCTTC.

Comment on this clonotype: This could be a read error, since a much larger clone is one nucleotide away. The chain uses TRBV7-9 and TRBJ2-5; 9 bases match TRBD2. V shed 3 bases, J shed 5 bases, and the junction held 7 bases outside the gene matches. Germline V gene lookup returns CDR1 SEHNR and CDR2 FQNEAQ (reference sequence). This CDR3 is 15 amino acids long. The CDR3 sequence is CASSFLAGAWETQYF. In nucleotides, the CDR3 is TGTGCCAGCAGCTTCTTAGCGGGGGCCTGGGAGACCCAGTACTTC.

This chain links TRBV12-3 or TRBV12-4 with TRBJ1-3; the D is unclear. V lost 5 bases and J 0 bases, leaving 11 bases between the germline ends. This CDR3 is built from 15 residues. The CDR3 coding sequence is TGTGCCAGCAGTCGCAGCCCCCTCTCTGGAAACACCATATATTTT. It translates to CASSRSPLSGNTIYF.